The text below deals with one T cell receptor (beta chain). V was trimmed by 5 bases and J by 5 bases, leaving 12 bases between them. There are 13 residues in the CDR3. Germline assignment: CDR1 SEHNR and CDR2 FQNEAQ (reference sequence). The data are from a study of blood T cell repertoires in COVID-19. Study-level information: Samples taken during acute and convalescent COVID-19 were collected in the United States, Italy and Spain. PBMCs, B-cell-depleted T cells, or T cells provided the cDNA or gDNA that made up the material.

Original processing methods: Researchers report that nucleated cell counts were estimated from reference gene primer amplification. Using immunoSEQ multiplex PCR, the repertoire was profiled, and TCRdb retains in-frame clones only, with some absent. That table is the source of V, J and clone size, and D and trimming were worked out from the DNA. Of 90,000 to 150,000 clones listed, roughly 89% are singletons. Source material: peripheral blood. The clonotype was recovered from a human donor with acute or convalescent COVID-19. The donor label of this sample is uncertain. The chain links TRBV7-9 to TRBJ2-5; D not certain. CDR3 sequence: CASSPALGETQYF. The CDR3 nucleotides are TGTGCCAGCAGCCCCGCCCTCGGGGAGACCCAGTACTTC.